The entry that follows covers one TCR beta chain sequence. This clonotype was recorded at least ten times. Its antigen has not been determined. No base-level quality is on record; no much larger clone is a single base apart. This sample's time point label indicates: pre-sensitization, week 0. Read against the paper, the sample's treatment or condition label means: therapeutic diphenylcyclopropenone sensitization with weekly scalp DPC. At each patch-test visit, blood was drawn before the patch test was applied. Patients were eligible if aged 18 to 70, diagnosed with alopecia and judged suitable for DPC therapy, and pregnant patients were excluded. Total RNA was extracted from unfractionated whole blood that had been collected in Tempus Blood RNA tubes. Library preparation used RACE. TCRdb lists the instrument as NextSeq 500. During library preparation, unique molecular identifiers were attached to individual cDNA molecules so that TCRs could be counted quantitatively and reproducibly. Both TCR alpha and TCR beta chains were sequenced from each blood RNA sample. Concerning the study's data processing: A median of about 87,000 TCRs per sample was observed, with a range of roughly 20,000 to 700,000. The Decombinator software suite was used to annotate the V, J and CDR3 of the TCR reads. For PS versus PT1 abundance plots, all samples were subsampled to the same number of TCRs (28,000). Expanded TCRs were defined as absent before sensitization and observed at least eight times at the 2-week time point. TCRdb took the public reads, trimmed them with fastp at Q25, ran MiXCR for clone calling and kept in-frame beta chains. Merged by CDR3 protein, the rows form single entries marked with the most common genes and DNA. TCRdb's processing, not the authors', yielded these V and J calls. The sample table holds around 200,000 distinct CDR3 sequences, of which around 30% were seen once. The ten largest clones take up 2.5% to 3.5% of the sample.

The data are from a study of human T cells and chemical hapten exposure (dated by TCRdb to the early 2020s). With respect to the entire study: For sensitization, 2% DPC in acetone was applied to a roughly 2 cm by roughly 2 cm area of upper inner arm skin. Throughout the roughly 23-week study period, patients were also given weekly therapeutic DPC doses on the scalp. Patch testing on the upper back used Finn chambers containing 0.01% DPC, with scoring done after 6 days according to International Contact Dermatitis Research Group standards. Most of the patients in the cohort were female, and the cohort covered alopecia areata with under or over 50% scalp involvement, alopecia totalis and alopecia universalis. The libraries were sequenced as a pool, and the TCR yield per sample differed mostly because of small variations in library volumes within the pool. Peripheral blood TCR repertoire changes were tracked in vivo in alopecia patients during primary and secondary sensitization to the hapten diphenylcyclopropenone (DPC). Patient blood was sampled pre-sensitization (week 0) and at 2, 6 and about 24 weeks after DPC sensitization. Blood for TCR sequencing was provided by twenty-nine alopecia patients at one to four time points (pre-sensitization, 2, 6 and 24 weeks). Findings and caveats that apply to the study as a whole: All patients had alopecia, a presumed autoimmune disease, so their immune response might differ from that of healthy individuals. Compared with pre-sensitization or healthy control sets, expanded TCRs formed significantly more large CDR3 similarity clusters, which is consistent with antigen-driven responses. Repeated subsampling changed both the strength of the expansion versus patch-test correlation and the threshold at which that correlation became significant. Patch test score was positively correlated with the number of PT1 expanded TCRs, with significance at thresholds 8, 16 and 32 but not at 4. DPC sensitization did not change how many TCRs were above 1 in 1000 frequency, and no evidence was found of alterations in global repertoire structure.

The sequences come from whole blood, collected in connection with sensitization to the hapten diphenylcyclopropenone (DPC). The sequence derives from a young woman with alopecia areata. Some clones in this sample may be carry-over from other donors' samples.

The CDR3 region: CASSFGGSGNTIYF. The sequence in DNA is TGTGCCAGCAGTTTCGGGGGTAGTGGAAACACCATATATTTT. The chain is assembled from TRBV28 and TRBJ1-3; TRBD1 is perhaps the D gene, given 5 matching bases. Including cysteine and phenylalanine, the CDR3 has 14 amino acids. The DNA shown is the 42-base CDR3, in frame from base 1. As encoded in the germline V gene, CDR1 is MDHEN while CDR2 is SYDVKM. V is cut by 3 bases and J by 3 bases, and the space between the germline ends is 9 bases.